This is a list of T cell receptor beta chains from one sample in a study of cytomegalovirus exposure and HLA in healthy donors. Produced via immunoSEQ multiplex PCR; TCRdb's table is partial and in-frame only. Of about 82,000 clones listed, 85% to 95% are singletons. Sequencing input: PBMCs. The source is a man between 18 and 35 years old in good health and CMV-seronegative. Both conserved end residues are part of each CDR3. D genes are given only for firm matches. Clone size is shown for a subset of rows, as once, few, many or a class of expanded clone.

. | TRBJ1-1 | TRBV7-9 | . | CASSHRVENTEAFF | TGTGCCAGCAGCCACAGGGTAGAGAACACTGAAGCTTTCTTT
. | TRBJ2-7 | TRBV2 | few | CASSQDGRYYEQYF | TGTGCCAGCAGCCAGGACGGGAGATACTACGAGCAGTACTTC
. | TRBJ1-1 | TRBV7-9 | . | CASSLLSRGNTEAFF | TGTGCCAGCAGCTTACTGTCGCGGGGGAACACTGAAGCTTTCTTT
. | TRBJ1-1 | TRBV7-8 | . | CASSSRQNTEAFF | TGTGCCAGCAGCTCCAGACAGAACACTGAAGCTTTCTTT
. | TRBJ1-1 | TRBV9 | . | CASSVDRLSQAFF | TGTGCCAGCAGCGTTGACAGATTATCCCAAGCTTTCTTT
TRBD2 | TRBJ2-3 | TRBV7-9 | . | CASSLAAGVDTQYF | TGTGCCAGCAGCTTAGCGGCGGGAGTAGATACGCAGTATTTT
TRBD1 | TRBJ1-6 | TRBV5-1 | . | CASSLRGQEGSPLHF | TGCGCCAGCAGCTTGAGGGGACAGGAGGGTTCACCCCTCCACTTT
. | TRBJ1-2 | TRBV30 | . | CAWSAGGGYTF | TGTGCCTGGAGTGCAGGAGGTGGCTACACCTTC
. | TRBJ1-1 | TRBV13 | . | CASELNTEAFF | TGTGCCAGCGAACTCAACACTGAAGCTTTCTTT
. | TRBJ2-5 | TRBV25-1 | . | CASSSLGYQETQYF | TGTGCCAGCAGTTCCCTCGGGTACCAAGAGACCCAGTACTTC
. | TRBJ2-5 | TRBV16 | . | CASSQRARETQYF | TGTGCCAGCAGCCAGAGGGCGCGAGAGACCCAGTACTTC
. | TRBJ2-7 | TRBV6-6 | . | CASNEQADSDEQYF | TGTGCCAGCAATGAACAGGCTGATTCGGACGAGCAGTACTTC
. | TRBJ2-1 | TRBV5-6 | . | CASSLRGANEQFF | TGTGCCAGCAGCTTGCGTGGGGCCAATGAGCAGTTCTTC
. | TRBJ1-3 | TRBV6-1 | . | CASSAQGRYSGNTIYF | TGTGCCAGCAGTGCACAGGGACGGTACTCTGGAAACACCATATATTTT
. | TRBJ2-3 | TRBV18 | . | CASSPTTGYTDTQYF | TGTGCCAGCTCACCAACCACAGGGTACACAGATACGCAGTATTTT